The 9 T cell receptor beta chains below were found in one sample sequenced in a study of graft-versus-host responses after intestinal transplantation. No antigen has been assigned to these receptors. TCRdb's table, derived via immunoSEQ multiplex PCR, lists solely in-frame clones and lacks some. The sample has 40,000 to 55,000 clones, about 81% seen once. The sample was unstimulated CD4+ T cells sorted from spleen or lymph node cells, taken before transplant. The source of these receptors is a human donor who was the organ donor for an intestinal transplant.

The chain recombines TRBV7-2 with TRBJ2-7; D gene ambiguous. The CDR3 has 14 residues. Germline CDR1 SGHTA, CDR2 FQGNSA. With 4 bases removed from V and 0 bases from J, the gap between germline ends came to 10 bases. The CDR3 sequence: CASSSFSISYEQYF. The DNA for the CDR3 is TGTGCCAGCAGCTCTTTTAGCATCTCCTACGAGCAGTACTTC. Looking up the rest from reference TRBV7-2 and TRBJ2-7 gives the full variable domain: GAGVSQSPSNKVTEKGKDVELRCDPISGHTALYWYRQSLGQGLEFLIYFQGNSAPDKSGLPSDRFSAERTGGSVSTLTIQRTQQEDSAVYLCASSSFSISYEQYFGPGTRLTVT.

CDR3 in DNA: TGCGCCAGCAGCCGACAGGGGGCCTATAACTATGGCTACACCTTC. Amino acid sequence: CASSRQGAYNYGYTF. This sequence joins TRBV5-1 and TRBJ1-2; 10 bases align to TRBD1. CDR1 and CDR2 from the germline V gene are SGHRS and YFSETQ. This CDR3 region has 15 residues. J was trimmed by 1 base and V by 4 bases; bases with no gene match: 4.

The chain joins TRBV5-1 to TRBJ2-1; no clear D gene. The germline V gene has CDR1 SGHRS and CDR2 YFSETQ. V was cut by 0 bases and J by 0 bases, with 7 bases left in between. This CDR3 contains 15 residues. The CDR3 loop is CASSLAGDSYNEQFF. The CDR3 region has the DNA TGCGCCAGCAGCTTGGCTGGGGACTCCTACAATGAGCAGTTCTTC.

The chain uses TRBV11-2 and TRBJ2-7, with D unclear. Germline V lookup: CDR1 SGHAT, CDR2 FQNNGV. Trimming cost V 2 bases and J 4 bases, with 12 bases left between them. CDR3 length: 14 residues. CDR3 residues: CASSLIDKGYEQYF. The CDR3 coding sequence is TGTGCCAGCAGCTTAATCGACAAGGGATACGAGCAGTACTTC.

The CDR3 loop reads CASSVLPGHPYNEQFF. CDR3 in DNA: TGTGCCAGCAGTGTTCTACCGGGACATCCTTACAATGAGCAGTTCTTC. This chain connects TRBV6-4 to TRBJ2-1; D may be TRBD1 (6 bases). Germline-derived CDR1 and CDR2 are MRHNA and SNTAGT. V lost 4 bases and J lost 4, with 17 bases in between. The CDR3 spans 16 residues.

The chain joins TRBV7-8 to TRBJ2-1; TRBD2 matches 11 bases. The CDR3 length is 16 residues. Germline V gene lookup returns CDR1 SGHVS and CDR2 FQNEAQ. Unmatched junction bases numbered 8, after V lost 4 bases and J lost 6 bases. CDR3 in amino acids: CASSSSSSGGINEQFF. In DNA form, the CDR3 reads TGTGCCAGCAGCTCATCGTCTAGCGGGGGGATCAATGAGCAGTTCTTC. Filled out from reference TRBV7-8 and TRBJ2-1, the complete variable domain reads GAGVSQSPRYKVAKRGQDVALRCDPISGHVSLFWYQQALGQGPEFLTYFQNEAQLDKSGLPSDRFFAERPEGSVSTLKIQRTQQEDSAVYLCASSSSSSGGINEQFFGPGTRLTVL.

V is TRBV27 and J is TRBJ2-7, with D possibly being TRBD1 (6 bases). The CDR3 is 14 residues long. V lost 4 bases and J lost 3, with 13 bases in between. The germline gives CDR1 MNHEY, CDR2 SMNVEV (reference sequence). CDR3 sequence (DNA): TGTGCCAGCAGTTCGGGGACATCCTTCTACGAGCAGTACTTC. Amino acid sequence: CASSSGTSFYEQYF.

V and J are TRBV7-2 and TRBJ2-3; possible D gene TRBD2, 6 bases. Germline V gives CDR1 SGHTA, CDR2 FQGNSA. The CDR3 runs 14 residues. V lost 3 bases to trimming and J lost 0 bases, with 7 bases between them. CDR3 nucleotides: TGTGCCAGCAGCTTTACTAGCAGCACAGATACGCAGTATTTT. This translates into CASSFTSSTDTQYF.

This clone was seen a handful of times. This chain links TRBV6-1 with TRBJ2-7; TRBD1 is a possible D gene (6 bases). The V and J ends lost 5 bases and 10 bases respectively, with 15 bases between them. CDR1 is MNHNS and CDR2 is SASEGT in the germline V gene. The CDR3 covers 12 residues. The CDR3 DNA sequence: TGTGCCAGCAGTCAAGGGGGAAGGGGACAGTACTTC. Amino acid sequence: CASSQGGRGQYF.